Listed here are 8 T cell receptor beta chains from one sample, sequenced in a study of T cells in Graves' hyperthyroidism and ophthalmopathy. Amplification yielded TCR beta CDR3 regions, with RNA transcripts as the source. Using the HTBI primer set, a first-round RT-PCR was run on the TCR CDR3. MiXCR, run by TCRdb on the multiplex PCR reads, gives a single entry per CDR3 protein. The sample has around 350,000 distinct CDR3 sequences, more than 12% seen once. Sequenced material: blood. These TCRs come from a woman aged 30 to 39 with Graves' ophthalmopathy.

This clonotype has only a few counts. This chain uses TRBV7-8 with TRBJ2-7, with D perhaps matching TRBD1 (6 bases). Germline CDR1 reads SGHVS; CDR2 reads FQNEAQ. This CDR3 comprises 16 residues. V lost 2 bases and J lost 4, with 18 bases in between. CDR3 coding DNA: TGTGCCAGCAGCTTAACTCCGGGACACCTAAATTACGAGCAGTACTTC. It yields the protein CASSLTPGHLNYEQYF.

This clonotype was counted a single time. This chain connects TRBV18 to TRBJ2-3, with D maybe TRBD1 (6 bases). Germline CDR1 is KGHSH and CDR2 is LQKENI. V lost 2 bases and J lost 1, with 13 bases in between. The CDR3 totals 16 residues. CDR3 nucleotides: TGTGCCAGCTCACCATCTGGGGGCATTGGCACAGATACGCAGTATTTT. This sequence encodes CASSPSGGIGTDTQYF.

This clonotype was detected ten times or more. This CDR3 reads CASNGLAGRHSDEQFF. DNA for the CDR3: TGCGCCAGCAATGGACTAGCGGGGCGACATAGCGATGAGCAGTTCTTC. V usage is TRBV5-1 and J usage is TRBJ2-1, with TRBD2 matching over 12 bases. The CDR3 sequence is 16 residues long. Germline assignment: CDR1 SGHRS and CDR2 YFSETQ. The trim removed 6 bases at V and 8 bases at J, leaving 12 bases unmatched.

This clonotype has ten or more counts. The chain has TRBV30 and TRBJ1-1, with D possibly being TRBD1 (6 bases). This CDR3 is built from 13 residues. Germline V CDR1 and CDR2: GTSNPN, SVGIG (reference sequence). V lost 0 bases, J lost 4 bases, and 9 bases lay in between. CDR3 DNA: TGTGCCTGGAGTGTAGCAGGGGTCACTGAAGCTTTCTTT. This gives the protein CAWSVAGVTEAFF.

This clonotype has more than one count but fewer than ten. This chain connects TRBV30 to TRBJ1-1; a possible D gene is TRBD1 (5 bases). CDR1 is GTSNPN and CDR2 is SVGIG in the germline V gene (reference sequence). V dropped 1 base and J dropped 8 bases, with 11 bases sitting between them. The CDR3 covers 12 residues. CDR3 in DNA: TGTGCCTGGAGTGGTGACAGCTCAGAAGCTTTCTTT. Translated: CAWSGDSSEAFF.

This sequence joins TRBV6-9 and TRBJ1-6; 8 positions match TRBD1. The germline V gene has CDR1 MNHGY and CDR2 SVAAGI. The junction had 8 bases not matched to a gene; V was cut back by 6 bases and J by 10 bases. The CDR3 length is 14 residues. This CDR3 is CASSYGQGGSPLHF. The CDR3 DNA is TGTGCCAGCAGCTACGGACAGGGAGGCTCACCCCTCCACTTT.

The chain is built from TRBV7-2 and TRBJ2-2; a weak D match, TRBD2 (5 bases). With 4 bases removed from V and 5 bases from J, the gap between germline ends came to 11 bases. This CDR3 has 14 amino acids. Germline V gene data show CDR1 as SGHTA and CDR2 as FQGNSA. DNA for the CDR3: TGTGCCAGCAGCTCAGCGGAGGTGACCGGGGAGCTGTTTTTT. As protein: CASSSAEVTGELFF. Full variable domain (remainder filled in from reference TRBV7-2 and TRBJ2-2): GAGVSQSPSNKVTEKGKDVELRCDPISGHTALYWYRQSLGQGLEFLIYFQGNSAPDKSGLPSDRFSAERTGGSVSTLTIQRTQQEDSAVYLCASSSAEVTGELFFGEGSRLTVL.

J is TRBJ1-1 and V is TRBV5-1; D is ambiguous. The germline V gene has CDR1 SGHRS and CDR2 YFSETQ. Trimming shortened V by 0 bases and J by 0 bases, and 9 bases separated the two germline ends. This CDR3 is built from 15 residues. The CDR3 here is CASSLVSEMNTEAFF. Here the CDR3 DNA reads TGCGCCAGCAGCTTGGTCTCGGAAATGAACACTGAAGCTTTCTTT. The whole variable domain, remainder taken from reference TRBV5-1 and TRBJ1-1, is KAGVTQTPRYLIKTRGQQVTLSCSPISGHRSVSWYQQTPGQGLQFLFEYFSETQRNKGNFPGRFSGRQFSNSRSEMNVSTLELGDSALYLCASSLVSEMNTEAFFGQGTRLTVV.